This T cell receptor (beta chain) stems from a study of technical replicates of blood from several donors. Clones were read by immunoSEQ multiplex PCR, and TCRdb kept only the in-frame ones, dropping some. The sample includes around 79,000 clones, around 94% of them seen just once. From germline, CDR1 is LNHDA and CDR2 SQIVND (reference sequence). CDR3 size: 12 residues. V was pared by 3 bases and J by 7 bases, with 10 bases between. This sequence originates from a human donor in good health. What was sequenced was T cells isolated from PBMCs. This chain links TRBV19 with TRBJ2-7; D ambiguous. CDR3 DNA: TGTGCCAGTAGTATGCGTCTACAGGAGCAGTACTTC. It is translated as CASSMRLQEQYF.